These 8 T cell receptor beta chains were sequenced from one sample in a study of cytomegalovirus exposure and HLA in healthy donors. Primers: 60 Vbeta forward and 13 Jbeta reverse. Profiled with immunoSEQ multiplex PCR; TCRdb holds only in-frame clones, not every one. The data show about 190,000 clones, over 80% seen once. Material: PBMCs. All receptors derive from a boy between 2 and 10 years old in good health and CMV-seronegative.

V is TRBV30 and J is TRBJ1-1; 8 nucleotides agree with TRBD1. Germline CDR1 reads GTSNPN; CDR2 reads SVGIG (reference sequence). J gave up 1 base and V 8 bases, and 3 bases lay outside the gene matches. This CDR3 comprises 12 residues. The CDR3 nucleotides read TGTGCCGCAGACAGGGGGAACACTGAAGCTTTCTTT. Its translation: CAADRGNTEAFF.

In this sample, this clone turned up once. V is TRBV7-9 and J is TRBJ1-1; D is uncertain. Germline V CDR1 and CDR2: SEHNR, FQNEAQ (reference sequence). V was cut by 1 base and J by 3 bases, with 6 bases left in between. This CDR3 contains 13 residues. The CDR3 loop is CASSLDTYTEAFF. The CDR3 nucleotides read TGTGCCAGCAGCTTAGACACCTACACTGAAGCTTTCTTT.

In its sample, this clone was seen a few times. This rearrangement joins TRBV19 to TRBJ2-2; TRBD1 is a possible D gene (6 bases). Between the trimmed V and J ends, which lost 8 bases and 5 bases, there was a span of 15 bases. CDR1 is LNHDA, CDR2 SQIVND, per germline (reference sequence). This CDR3 is built from 14 residues. The CDR3 spells CASERDIKTGELFF. The CDR3 DNA sequence: TGTGCCAGTGAACGGGACATAAAGACCGGGGAGCTGTTTTTT. Filled out from reference TRBV19 and TRBJ2-2, the complete variable domain reads DGGITQSPKYLFRKEGQNVTLSCEQNLNHDAMYWYRQDPGQGLRLIYYSQIVNDFQKGDIAEGYSVSREKKESFPLTVTSAQKNPTAFYLCASERDIKTGELFFGEGSRLTVL.

V usage is TRBV12-5 and J usage is TRBJ2-1; TRBD2 might be the D (6 bases). CDR1 is LGHNT, CDR2 FRNRAP, per germline. Deletions cut 0 bases from V and 16 bases from J, with 13 bases between. This CDR3 is 12 amino acids long. The CDR3, as DNA: TGTGCTAGTGGTTTGGTTGACGGGAGTCGTTTCTTC. This encodes CASGLVDGSRFF.

The V gene is TRBV2, the J gene TRBJ2-3; perhaps TRBD2 as D (6 bases). The V gene lost 2 bases and the J gene lost 9 bases, with 18 bases spanning the gap. The CDR3 totals 15 residues. The germline gives CDR1 SNHLY, CDR2 FYNNEI. CDR3 nucleotide sequence: TGTGCCAGCAGTGAAATGGCCCGACGGCGGGACACGCAGTATTTT. Translated: CASSEMARRRDTQYF. The full variable domain, in which reference TRBV2 and TRBJ2-3 provide the parts outside the CDR3, is EPEVTQTPSHQVTQMGQEVILRCVPISNHLYFYWYRQILGQKVEFLVSFYNNEISEKSEIFDDQFSVERPDGSNFTLKIRSTKLEDSAMYFCASSEMARRRDTQYFGPGTRLTVL.

The V call is TRBV6-1, the J call TRBJ2-6; 7 nucleotides align to TRBD1. From germline, CDR1 is MNHNS and CDR2 SASEGT. The CDR3 contains 17 residues. J lost 2 bases, V lost 2 bases, and 6 bases had no gene match. This CDR3 reads CASSEIPQGAGANVLTF. CDR3 sequence (DNA): TGTGCCAGCAGTGAAATTCCCCAGGGGGCTGGGGCCAACGTCCTGACTTTC.

In its sample, this clone was seen a few times. The chain is built from TRBV15 and TRBJ1-5, with D perhaps matching TRBD1 (6 bases). Between the trimmed V and J ends, which lost 0 bases and 0 bases, there was a span of 12 bases. This CDR3 has 17 amino acids. CDR1 is LNHNV and CDR2 is YYDKDF in the germline V gene (reference sequence). CDR3 in DNA: TGTGCCACCAGCAGAGAAAAGGGGGTTTATAGCAATCAGCCCCAGCATTTT. This sequence encodes CATSREKGVYSNQPQHF. Looking up the rest from reference TRBV15 and TRBJ1-5 gives the full variable domain: DAMVIQNPRYQVTQFGKPVTLSCSQTLNHNVMYWYQQKSSQAPKLLFHYYDKDFNNEADTPDNFQSRRPNTSFCFLDIRSPGLGDTAMYLCATSREKGVYSNQPQHFGDGTRLSIL.

This chain joins TRBV29-1 and TRBJ2-3; 10 bases match TRBD2. Germline V lookup: CDR1 SQVTM, CDR2 ANQGSEA. The J segment lost 10 bases and the V segment lost 0 bases, leaving 1 base of the junction unmatched. CDR3 length equals 12 residues. The CDR3 region has the DNA TGCAGCGTTGAAGAAGGGACTAGCGCGCAGTATTTT. Translating gives CSVEEGTSAQYF.